The 19 T cell receptor beta chains given below trace back to one sample, sequenced in a study of T cells after yellow fever vaccination. TCRdb re-derived calls from the 5' RACE reads in MiXCR, one entry per CDR3 protein. The sample yields about 340,000 distinct CDR3 sequences, roughly an eighth seen once. Sequencing was performed on CD4+ T cells sorted from PBMCs, taken 15 days after the yellow fever booster vaccination. These receptor sequences come from a man between 18 and 29 years old who received the YFV17D yellow fever vaccine.

The sample holds a few counts of this clonotype. The chain recombines TRBV24-1 with TRBJ2-2; no clear D gene. CDR3 length equals 13 residues. V lost 7 bases, J lost 4 bases, and 9 bases lay in between. Germline V CDR1 and CDR2: KGHDR, SFDVKD. The CDR3 loop reads CATRRVTTGELFF. Written as DNA, the CDR3 is TGTGCCACCAGACGGGTGACCACCGGGGAGCTGTTTTTT.

This chain joins TRBV7-8 and TRBJ2-5; D not certain. Trimming shortened V by 2 bases and J by 1 base, and 5 bases separated the two germline ends. The CDR3 covers 13 residues. Germline lookup yields CDR1 SGHVS and CDR2 FQNEAQ. CDR3 DNA sequence: TGTGCCAGCAGCTTAAGCTTCCAAGAGACCCAGTACTTC. The encoded protein is CASSLSFQETQYF. Full variable domain (outside the CDR3, taken from reference TRBV7-8 and TRBJ2-5): GAGVSQSPRYKVAKRGQDVALRCDPISGHVSLFWYQQALGQGPEFLTYFQNEAQLDKSGLPSDRFFAERPEGSVSTLKIQRTQQEDSAVYLCASSLSFQETQYFGPGTRLLVL.

The chain joins TRBV5-1 to TRBJ2-7, with 8 bases aligning to TRBD2. Trimming cost V 6 bases and J 2 bases; bases outside gene matches: 7. The germline CDR1 and CDR2 sequences are SGHRS and YFSETQ. This CDR3 comprises 14 residues. CDR3 residues: CASTPGGGPYEQYF. In DNA, the CDR3 is TGCGCCAGCACCCCCGGGGGGGGACCCTACGAGCAGTACTTC. Drawing the rest from reference TRBV5-1 and TRBJ2-7, the complete variable domain is KAGVTQTPRYLIKTRGQQVTLSCSPISGHRSVSWYQQTPGQGLQFLFEYFSETQRNKGNFPGRFSGRQFSNSRSEMNVSTLELGDSALYLCASTPGGGPYEQYFGPGTRLTVT.

This clonotype has only a few counts. The V call is TRBV12-3 or TRBV12-4, the J call TRBJ1-2; D gene uncertain. Trimming shortened V by 6 bases and J by 0 bases, and 8 bases separated the two germline ends. The CDR3 has 13 amino acids. CDR3 nucleotide sequence: TGTGCCAGCAGGCCGACCTCTAACTATGGCTACACCTTC. It codes for CASRPTSNYGYTF.

The gene calls are TRBV5-6 and TRBJ1-2; D may be TRBD1 (6 bases). V lost 4 bases, J lost 6 bases, and 13 bases lay in between. This CDR3 has 13 amino acids. CDR1 and CDR2 from the germline V gene are SGHDT and YYEEEE. CDR3 sequence: CASSPGQMNGYTF. CDR3 nucleotide sequence: TGTGCCAGCAGCCCCGGACAGATGAATGGCTACACCTTC.

This chain links TRBV5-1 with TRBJ1-3, with D tentatively TRBD1 (6 bases). Germline CDR1 SGHRS, CDR2 YFSETQ. This CDR3 spans 16 amino acids. The V end lost 4 bases, the J end lost 3 bases, and 17 bases lay between the germline ends. CDR3 protein: CASSLQGSDDGNTIYF. Written as DNA, the CDR3 is TGCGCCAGCAGCCTACAGGGCTCAGACGATGGAAACACCATATATTTT.

The CDR3 protein is CASRNRDNQPQHF. The DNA of the CDR3 is TGTGCCAGCAGAAACAGGGACAATCAGCCCCAGCATTTT. The chain recombines TRBV6-1 with TRBJ1-5, with D tentatively TRBD1 (6 bases). This CDR3 has 13 residues. V lost 6 bases to trimming and J lost 3 bases, with 9 bases between them. Germline values: CDR1 MNHNS, CDR2 SASEGT.

This clonotype was detected a few times. The genes are TRBV7-9 and TRBJ1-2, with D possibly TRBD1 on 5 matching bases. The V end was cut by 3 bases, the J end by 7 bases, with 21 bases between. This CDR3 has 16 residues. The V gene's germline CDR1 is SEHNR and CDR2 FQNEAQ (reference sequence). This chain's CDR3 is CASSFRAGTRLGGYTF. The CDR3 DNA reads as TGTGCCAGCAGCTTCAGGGCGGGGACGCGCCTCGGTGGCTACACCTTC.

The genes are TRBV6-2 or TRBV6-3 and TRBJ1-2; possibly TRBD1 for D (5 bases). The germline gives CDR1 MNHEY, CDR2 SVGEGT. Between the trimmed V and J ends, which lost 0 bases and 3 bases, there was a span of 20 bases. The CDR3 runs to 18 residues. CDR3 in DNA: TGTGCCAGCAGTTACTCGAAGGGGCTGAGGTATATTGACTATGGCTACACCTTC. Translating it yields CASSYSKGLRYIDYGYTF.

This sequence joins TRBV3-1 and TRBJ2-5; 11 bases line up with TRBD1. J lost 5 bases, V lost 4 bases, and 9 bases had no gene match. Germline CDR1 LGHDT, CDR2 YNNKEL (reference sequence). CDR3 length: 16 residues. The DNA for the CDR3 is TGTGCCAGCAGCCGGCGGGACAGGGGGGTAGTGGAGACCCAGTACTTC. Translation: CASSRRDRGVVETQYF.

This clonotype has just a few counts. The rearrangement links TRBV7-2 to TRBJ1-1; D ambiguous. CDR3 length: 16 amino acids. The V end lost 4 bases, the J end lost 0 bases, and 15 bases lay between the germline ends. The germline V gene has CDR1 SGHTA and CDR2 FQGNSA. CDR3 in amino acids: CASSSSPSEMNTEAFF. As DNA, the CDR3 is TGTGCCAGCAGCTCCTCCCCCTCAGAAATGAACACTGAAGCTTTCTTT.

V usage is TRBV5-1 and J usage is TRBJ2-3; weak D call: TRBD1 (5 bases). Between the trimmed V and J ends, which lost 1 base and 4 bases, there was a span of 10 bases. The CDR3 extends over 14 amino acids. Germline lookup yields CDR1 SGHRS and CDR2 YFSETQ. The CDR3 nucleotides are TGCGCCAGCAGCTTGATTCCAGGGCCAGATACGCAGTATTTT. Its protein product is CASSLIPGPDTQYF.

This clonotype was seen ten or more times. This chain uses TRBV5-1 with TRBJ1-1, with D hard to call. Germline V gene lookup returns CDR1 SGHRS and CDR2 YFSETQ. The V end was cut by 7 bases, the J end by 4 bases, with 17 bases between. The CDR3 contains 14 residues. The CDR3 coding sequence is TGCGCCAGCGATCTCATAAGTCCCAGCACTGAAGCTTTCTTT. Translation: CASDLISPSTEAFF.

J is TRBJ2-5 and V is TRBV6-5, with 8 bases identical to TRBD2. Germline loops: CDR1 MNHEY, CDR2 SVGAGI. V was clipped by 5 bases and J by 10 bases; unmatched bases: 6. The CDR3 consists of 12 residues. The DNA of the CDR3 is TGTGCCAGCAGTAGGCCGGGGGGGGGCCAGTACTTC. Its protein is CASSRPGGGQYF.

This clonotype has only one observation. The chain links TRBV29-1 to TRBJ1-2; possible D gene TRBD1, 5 bases. The CDR3 runs 13 residues. The V and J ends lost 4 bases and 6 bases respectively, with 15 bases between them. The V gene's germline CDR1 is SQVTM and CDR2 ANQGSEA. The CDR3 reads CSVGGSGPHGYTF. The DNA of the CDR3 is TGCAGCGTTGGCGGCTCAGGGCCACATGGCTACACCTTC.

The chain couples TRBV20-1 to TRBJ2-5; D tentatively reads TRBD1 or TRBD2 (6 bases each). The CDR3 loop spans 15 amino acids. Trimming removed 3 bases from V and 0 bases from J, with 14 bases in between. In germline, CDR1 is DFQATT, CDR2 SNEGSKA (reference sequence). In DNA form, the CDR3 reads TGCAGTGCTAGCCCGGGGGCACAACACCAAGAGACCCAGTACTTC. It yields the protein CSASPGAQHQETQYF.

The chain is built from TRBV7-9 and TRBJ1-2; 8 bases map to TRBD1. CDR3 size: 14 residues. Trimming cost V 10 bases and J 4 bases; bases outside gene matches: 11. Germline CDR1 reads SEHNR; CDR2 reads FQNEAQ (reference sequence). CDR3 nucleotides: TGTGCCACCGAATCTACAGGGGGATCCTATGGCTACACCTTC. As protein: CATESTGGSYGYTF.

This clonotype has just a few counts. The V and J genes are TRBV4-2 and TRBJ1-3, with D possibly matching TRBD1 (5 bases). V was trimmed by 1 base and J by 0 bases, leaving 10 bases between them. This CDR3 has 16 amino acids. Germline loops: CDR1 LGHNA, CDR2 YNFKEQ. The CDR3 bases are TGTGCCAGCAGCCAAGGCAGACAGTTCTCTGGAAACACCATATATTTT. Its protein is CASSQGRQFSGNTIYF.

This clonotype was observed many times. The chain joins TRBV28 to TRBJ2-7, with TRBD1 as a possible D gene (6 bases). This CDR3 region has 14 residues. Trimming stripped 2 bases from V and 3 bases from J, with 11 bases between. Germline CDR1 and CDR2: MDHEN and SYDVKM. The CDR3 loop reads CASSLGGRNYEQYV. Here the CDR3 DNA reads TGTGCCAGCAGTTTAGGGGGCAGAAACTACGAGCAGTACGTC.